Shown below are 24 T cell receptor beta chains from a single sample sequenced in a study of T cells after yellow fever vaccination. TCRdb redid the calling of the 5' RACE reads with MiXCR, one entry per CDR3 protein. Among 80,000 to 100,000 distinct CDR3 sequences listed, 5.8% were seen once. The specimen comprised CD8+ T cells sorted from PBMCs, sampled 10 days after the yellow fever booster vaccination. The receptors were sampled from a man aged 18 to 30 who received the YFV17D yellow fever vaccine.

This clonotype showed up just a few times. The chain links TRBV30 to TRBJ1-6; 7 nucleotides agree with TRBD1. This CDR3 comprises 15 residues. The J segment lost 9 bases and the V segment lost 7 bases, leaving 15 bases of the junction unmatched. Germline V gene sequence: CDR1 GTSNPN, CDR2 SVGIG (reference sequence). CDR3 in DNA: TGTGCCTTCCGTGGGGAGAGACAGGGTGTTTCACCCCTCCACTTT. Encoded protein: CAFRGERQGVSPLHF.

In its sample, this clonotype was seen a few times. This rearrangement joins TRBV4-1 to TRBJ1-1; the D is unclear. Germline loops: CDR1 MGHRA, CDR2 YSYEKL. With 3 bases removed from V and 10 bases from J, the gap between germline ends came to 18 bases. The CDR3 has 14 amino acids. CDR3 sequence: CASSQGSTSPGAFF. CDR3 in DNA: TGCGCCAGCAGCCAGGGATCTACTTCCCCTGGAGCTTTCTTT.

The J gene is TRBJ2-7, the V gene TRBV25-1; the D gene is possibly TRBD2 (5 bases). The CDR3 is 13 amino acids. In germline, CDR1 is MGHDK, CDR2 SYGVNS. Trimming removed 1 base from V and 2 bases from J, with 6 bases in between. The chain's CDR3 is CASSESGAYEQYF. CDR3 bases: TGTGCCAGCAGTGAATCCGGGGCCTACGAGCAGTACTTC.

A few counts support this clonotype. With a much larger clone just one base away, this may be a read error. As DNA, the CDR3 is TGCGCCAGCAGCTTGGGACAGGGGGTCTATGGCTACACCTTC. This encodes CASSLGQGVYGYTF. This chain links TRBV5-1 with TRBJ1-2; 9 bases match TRBD1. V was clipped by 0 bases and J by 4 bases; unmatched bases: 1. Germline values: CDR1 SGHRS, CDR2 YFSETQ. CDR3 length: 14 residues.

The gene calls are TRBV12-3 or TRBV12-4 and TRBJ2-2, with 9 bases lining up with TRBD1. The CDR3 runs 13 residues. V shed 7 bases and J 7 bases; nucleotides not matched to a gene: 4. CDR3 amino acids: CASKTGGFGELFF. CDR3 DNA: TGTGCCAGCAAGACAGGGGGGTTCGGGGAGCTGTTTTTT.

The V call is TRBV6-5, the J call TRBJ1-2; possibly TRBD1 for D (5 bases). This CDR3 contains 13 residues. V was cut by 7 bases and J by 8 bases, with 17 bases left in between. Looked up from germline, CDR1 is MNHEY and CDR2 is SVGAGI. The CDR3 is CASTTGGADGYTF. The DNA of the CDR3 is TGTGCCAGCACCACCGGGGGTGCGGACGGCTACACCTTC.

The chain links TRBV5-4 to TRBJ1-1, with D possibly matching TRBD1 (5 bases). This CDR3 spans 13 amino acids. Looked up from germline, CDR1 is SGHNT and CDR2 is YYREEE (reference sequence). Trimming took off 5 bases at V and 1 base at J, with 9 bases between the two ends. The CDR3: CASRPGQNTEAFF. As DNA, the CDR3 is TGTGCCAGCAGACCTGGACAGAACACTGAAGCTTTCTTT.

The chain joins TRBV28 to TRBJ1-5, with D maybe TRBD1 (6 bases). This CDR3 spans 15 amino acids. V lost 4 bases to trimming and J lost 3 bases, with 13 bases between them. Germline-derived CDR1 and CDR2 are MDHEN and SYDVKM. The CDR3 region is CASSSWTVSNQPQHF. DNA of the CDR3: TGTGCCAGCAGTTCCTGGACAGTCTCCAATCAGCCCCAGCATTTT.

The chain couples TRBV27 to TRBJ2-1; D not resolved. The length of the CDR3 is 15 residues. Germline V gene lookup returns CDR1 MNHEY and CDR2 SMNVEV (reference sequence). Trimming cost V 2 bases and J 0 bases, with 8 bases left between them. The CDR3 sequence is CASSLMAVSYNEQFF. The DNA for the CDR3 is TGTGCCAGCAGTTTAATGGCGGTCTCCTACAATGAGCAGTTCTTC.

Only a few counts were recorded for this clonotype. This rearrangement joins TRBV11-2 to TRBJ2-2; 9 bases are shared with TRBD2. The CDR3 covers 16 residues. V gave up 5 bases and J gave up 3 bases; unmatched junction bases: 7. Germline assignment: CDR1 SGHAT and CDR2 FQNNGV. The CDR3 nucleotides are TGTGCCAGCAGCCCCCCCGGACTAGCGCACACCGGGGAGCTGTTTTTT. This codes for CASSPPGLAHTGELFF.

The chain uses TRBV29-1 and TRBJ1-5; possible D gene TRBD1, 5 bases. The CDR3 is made up of 13 amino acids. Germline V gene lookup returns CDR1 SQVTM and CDR2 ANQGSEA. V lost 3 bases and J 7 bases, leaving 13 bases between the germline ends. The CDR3 bases are TGCAGCGTTGAGGTCAGGGAGAACCAGCCCCAGCATTTT. Translating it yields CSVEVRENQPQHF.

This clonotype was seen a handful of times. CDR3 loop: CASSLVSFYLSGGDTGELFF. DNA for the CDR3: TGCGCCAGCAGCTTGGTATCATTCTACCTTAGCGGGGGCGATACCGGGGAGCTGTTTTTT. The V gene is TRBV5-1, the J gene TRBJ2-2; 9 bases map to TRBD2. V lost 0 bases and J lost 5; bases outside the gene matches: 17. This CDR3 has 20 residues. CDR1 and CDR2 from the germline V gene are SGHRS and YFSETQ.

This chain joins TRBV9 and TRBJ2-7; 10 bases are a match to TRBD1. CDR1 is SGDLS, CDR2 YYNGEE, per germline. The V gene end was trimmed by 0 bases and the J gene end by 6 bases; junction bases not matched to a gene: 9. This CDR3 comprises 16 residues. The CDR3 protein is CASSVVSRTGGFEQYV. The CDR3 nucleotides read TGTGCCAGCAGCGTAGTGTCCAGGACAGGGGGTTTCGAGCAGTACGTC.

Many counts were recorded for this clonotype. The genes are TRBV15 and TRBJ2-7; unclear D gene. CDR1 and CDR2 from the germline V gene are LNHNV and YYDKDF (reference sequence). The CDR3 consists of 14 residues. V lost 4 bases and J lost 2, with 12 bases in between. The CDR3: CATSTSRQTYEQYF. The CDR3 DNA reads as TGTGCCACCAGCACAAGTCGTCAGACCTACGAGCAGTACTTC.

V and J are TRBV10-2 and TRBJ2-5, with D unclear. The germline V and J ends were trimmed by 2 bases and 1 base, with 11 bases remaining between them. The CDR3 is made up of 15 amino acids. Germline assignment: CDR1 WSHSY and CDR2 SAAADI. CDR3 amino acids: CASSETALGQETQYF. CDR3 in DNA: TGCGCCAGCAGTGAGACCGCTCTGGGCCAAGAGACCCAGTACTTC.

This chain uses TRBV4-3 with TRBJ1-5; a possible D gene is TRBD1 (6 bases). Germline loops: CDR1 LGHNA, CDR2 YSLEER. The V end was cut by 1 base, the J end by 7 bases, with 11 bases between. The CDR3 length is 14 residues. CDR3 DNA: TGCGCCAGCAGCCAAGGCCAGGGACACCAGCCCCAGCATTTT. Its protein is CASSQGQGHQPQHF.

This clonotype was picked up a small number of times. The rearrangement uses TRBV12-3 or TRBV12-4 and TRBJ2-2; the match to TRBD1 covers 9 bases. J lost 6 bases, V lost 8 bases, and 10 bases had no gene match. The CDR3 is 15 amino acids. CDR3 loop: CASGYWGQGSGELFF. The CDR3 region has the DNA TGTGCCAGCGGCTATTGGGGACAGGGCTCCGGGGAGCTGTTTTTT.

The gene calls are TRBV12-3 or TRBV12-4 and TRBJ1-2; tentative D call: TRBD1 (6 bases). This CDR3 has 14 residues. V lost 5 bases and J 7 bases, leaving 17 bases between the germline ends. In DNA, the CDR3 is TGTGCCAGCAGTCCAGCCGGACAGAGCGGTGGCTACACCTTC. Translation gives CASSPAGQSGGYTF.

At least ten counts were recorded for this clonotype. The chain combines TRBV10-3 with TRBJ2-7; D gene unclear. CDR3 size: 12 residues. Trimming removed 3 bases from V and 0 bases from J, with 3 bases in between. Per the germline V gene, CDR1 is ENHRY and CDR2 is SYGVKD. The chain's CDR3 is CAISDNSYEQYF. The CDR3 DNA is TGTGCCATCAGTGACAACTCCTACGAGCAGTACTTC.

This clonotype showed up many times. The chain couples TRBV2 to TRBJ2-3, with D possibly being TRBD2 (5 bases). The V and J ends lost 6 bases and 2 bases respectively, with 9 bases between them. There are 13 residues in the CDR3. Looked up from germline, CDR1 is SNHLY and CDR2 is FYNNEI. CDR3 nucleotides: TGTGCCAGCAGGGACTTTTACACAGATACGCAGTATTTT. Translating it yields CASRDFYTDTQYF. Complete variable domain (other parts from reference TRBV2 and TRBJ2-3): EPEVTQTPSHQVTQMGQEVILRCVPISNHLYFYWYRQILGQKVEFLVSFYNNEISEKSEIFDDQFSVERPDGSNFTLKIRSTKLEDSAMYFCASRDFYTDTQYFGPGTRLTVL.

This clonotype has at least ten counts. The chain recombines TRBV29-1 with TRBJ2-2; unclear D gene. Trimming left V 5 bases short and J 0 bases short, with 7 bases between. This CDR3 is built from 13 residues. Germline V gene lookup returns CDR1 SQVTM and CDR2 ANQGSEA. The CDR3 sequence is CSVCVANTGELFF. For the CDR3, the DNA is TGCAGCGTTTGCGTAGCGAACACCGGGGAGCTGTTTTTT.

The V call is TRBV24-1, the J call TRBJ2-1; TRBD1 agrees at 9 bases. Germline CDR1 is KGHDR and CDR2 is SFDVKD. This CDR3 region has 16 residues. Trimming removed 5 bases from V and 0 bases from J; junction bases left unmatched: 4. The CDR3 protein is CATSAQTGGSYNEQFF. CDR3 nucleotides: TGTGCCACCAGTGCCCAGACAGGGGGCTCCTACAATGAGCAGTTCTTC.

This clonotype was detected only a few times. The chain recombines TRBV4-1 with TRBJ2-3; 9 bases agree with TRBD2. V dropped 3 bases and J dropped 2; count of bases not matched to a gene: 3. Germline assignment: CDR1 MGHRA and CDR2 YSYEKL. This CDR3 is 15 amino acids long. The CDR3 DNA sequence: TGCGCCAGCAGCCAGGAGCGGGGGGCCACAGATACGCAGTATTTT. Its protein product is CASSQERGATDTQYF.

This clonotype has a handful of counts. This rearrangement joins TRBV5-5 to TRBJ2-1; TRBD1 might be the D (6 bases). With 3 bases removed from V and 9 bases from J, the gap between germline ends came to 10 bases. Germline assignment: CDR1 SGHKS and CDR2 YYEKEE (reference sequence). The CDR3 length is 12 residues. CDR3 amino acids: CASSSTGSEQFF. The DNA of the CDR3 is TGTGCCAGCAGCTCTACAGGGAGTGAGCAGTTCTTC.